Presented here are 8 T cell receptor beta chains from one specimen sequenced in a study of identifying expanded T cells in peripheral blood. Using immunoSEQ multiplex PCR, the repertoire was profiled, and TCRdb retains in-frame clones only, with some absent. The data show about 100,000 clones, approximately 89% seen once. Material: blood. The receptors here all came from a person aged 18-70 years in good health.

This clone came up a few times. CDR3 nucleotide sequence: TGTGCCAGCAGCGTAACGCCAGTCCCCACTGAAGCTTTCTTT. Translated: CASSVTPVPTEAFF. This chain links TRBV9 with TRBJ1-1; D is unresolved. CDR3 length: 14 amino acids. Germline CDR1 and CDR2: SGDLS and YYNGEE. Deletions cut 1 base from V and 4 bases from J, with 11 bases between.

The chain couples TRBV19 to TRBJ2-1; a possible D gene is TRBD1 (6 bases). From germline, CDR1 is LNHDA and CDR2 SQIVND (reference sequence). Deletions cut 3 bases from V and 6 bases from J, with 21 bases between. The CDR3 has 17 residues. The CDR3 DNA sequence: TGTGCCAGTAGTATTAGGTGGAGACAGGAAAGTTCCAATGAGCAGTTCTTC. It specifies CASSIRWRQESSNEQFF.

This chain uses TRBV10-3 with TRBJ2-3; D gene unclear. Trimming removed 4 bases from V and 1 base from J, with 3 bases in between. The CDR3 contains 12 residues. CDR1 and CDR2 from the germline V gene are ENHRY and SYGVKD. In DNA form, the CDR3 reads TGTGCCATCAGTGCCCGCACAGATACGCAGTATTTT. Translation gives CAISARTDTQYF.

The V and J genes are TRBV30 and TRBJ1-1; D not certain. The CDR3 length is 12 residues. Germline assignment: CDR1 GTSNPN and CDR2 SVGIG (reference sequence). The V and J ends lost 0 bases and 8 bases respectively, with 10 bases between them. The CDR3 bases are TGTGCCTGGAGTGTAAAAGCAGACGAAGCTTTCTTT. Encoded protein: CAWSVKADEAFF.

The chain is built from TRBV19 and TRBJ1-5; a possible D gene is TRBD1 (5 bases). V was cut by 7 bases and J by 4 bases, with 20 bases left in between. The CDR3 is made up of 16 amino acids. Germline loops: CDR1 LNHDA, CDR2 SQIVND (reference sequence). CDR3 amino acids: CASKNEEGLGNQPQHF. CDR3 in DNA: TGTGCCAGTAAAAACGAAGAGGGACTGGGAAATCAGCCCCAGCATTTT.

This chain links TRBV14 with TRBJ2-3; no clear D. The germline CDR1 and CDR2 sequences are SGHDN and FVKESK. The V gene lost 4 bases and the J gene lost 2 bases, with 1 base spanning the gap. This CDR3 comprises 11 residues. The CDR3 bases are TGTGCCAGCAGCCTCACAGATACGCAGTATTTT. Its translation is CASSLTDTQYF.

The chain carries TRBV5-1 and TRBJ2-7; TRBD2 is a possible D gene (6 bases). Trimming stripped 4 bases from V and 9 bases from J, with 20 bases between. The CDR3 is 14 amino acids. From germline, CDR1 is SGHRS and CDR2 YFSETQ. CDR3 DNA sequence: TGCGCCAGCAGCCCGGGGGTTTATGGGGGTGGGCAGTACTTC. As protein: CASSPGVYGGGQYF.

In its sample, this clone was seen once. The V call is TRBV5-1, the J call TRBJ2-1, with 8 bases that match TRBD1. This CDR3 has 18 amino acids. Germline values: CDR1 SGHRS, CDR2 YFSETQ. After removal of 4 bases from V and 0 bases from J, the junction contained 12 bases not matched to a gene. The CDR3 DNA reads TGCGCCAGCAGCACAGGGGGAAAAACCGCAAGCTCCTACAATGAGCAGTTCTTC. As protein: CASSTGGKTASSYNEQFF.